These 6 T cell receptor beta chains came from one sample sequenced in a study of OX40 agonist ivuxolimab in advanced cancers. TCRdb keeps only in-frame clones here, not all; method: immunoSEQ multiplex PCR. The data show 60,000 to 70,000 clones, 75% to 90% seen once. Sequences were derived from CD4+ or CD8+ T cells sorted from blood, sampled in a trial of the OX40 agonist ivuxolimab. These receptors were collected from an adult with an advanced solid tumor such as melanoma, head and neck, liver or kidney cancer.

This sequence joins TRBV6-6 and TRBJ2-7; D perhaps matches TRBD1 (5 bases). The CDR3 is 13 amino acids. V gave up 5 bases and J gave up 7 bases, with 15 bases separating them. From germline, CDR1 is MNHNY and CDR2 SVGAGI (reference sequence). The CDR3 loop reads CASSAHVGLEQYF. CDR3 nucleotides: TGTGCCAGCAGTGCCCACGTGGGGCTAGAGCAGTACTTC.

The chain is built from TRBV9 and TRBJ1-1; D is possibly TRBD1 (5 bases). CDR3 length: 15 residues. Trimming cost V 4 bases and J 2 bases, with 15 bases left between them. Germline lookup yields CDR1 SGDLS and CDR2 YYNGEE. CDR3 sequence (DNA): TGTGCCAGCAGCCCGGGGGTTGGGGGAAACACTGAAGCTTTCTTT. Its translation is CASSPGVGGNTEAFF.

The chain uses TRBV15 and TRBJ2-4, with TRBD1 as a possible D gene (5 bases). Germline assignment: CDR1 LNHNV and CDR2 YYDKDF (reference sequence). V was pared by 0 bases and J by 0 bases, with 21 bases between. This CDR3 is 20 amino acids long. DNA for the CDR3: TGTGCCACCAGCAGAGATTCGGGCAGGGAATTTTTCGGAGCCAAAAACATTCAGTACTTC. Translated, it gives CATSRDSGREFFGAKNIQYF.

The chain employs TRBV2 and TRBJ2-2; D is perhaps TRBD1 (5 bases). CDR3 length equals 15 residues. Between the trimmed V and J ends, which lost 2 bases and 3 bases, there was a span of 10 bases. Germline lookup yields CDR1 SNHLY and CDR2 FYNNEI. The CDR3 sequence: CASSEQGIHTGELFF. The CDR3 nucleotides are TGTGCCAGCAGTGAACAGGGCATACACACCGGGGAGCTGTTTTTT.

The count of this clone is one. The V gene is TRBV7-2, the J gene TRBJ1-4, with D possibly matching TRBD1 (5 bases). The CDR3 has 13 residues. The V end was cut by 6 bases, the J end by 4 bases, with 9 bases between. The V gene's germline CDR1 is SGHTA and CDR2 FQGNSA. The CDR3 reads CASSGRVNEKLFF. CDR3 in DNA: TGTGCCAGCAGTGGCAGGGTTAATGAAAAACTGTTTTTT.

The DNA for the CDR3 is TGTGCCAGCATCGGAGGCTCGTCTAGGGACATTCAGTACTTC. Protein sequence: CASIGGSSRDIQYF. The V and J genes are TRBV5-5 and TRBJ2-4, with D maybe TRBD2 (5 bases). V lost 6 bases and J lost 8, with 18 bases in between. CDR1 is SGHKS and CDR2 is YYEKEE in the germline V gene (reference sequence). This CDR3 has 14 amino acids.